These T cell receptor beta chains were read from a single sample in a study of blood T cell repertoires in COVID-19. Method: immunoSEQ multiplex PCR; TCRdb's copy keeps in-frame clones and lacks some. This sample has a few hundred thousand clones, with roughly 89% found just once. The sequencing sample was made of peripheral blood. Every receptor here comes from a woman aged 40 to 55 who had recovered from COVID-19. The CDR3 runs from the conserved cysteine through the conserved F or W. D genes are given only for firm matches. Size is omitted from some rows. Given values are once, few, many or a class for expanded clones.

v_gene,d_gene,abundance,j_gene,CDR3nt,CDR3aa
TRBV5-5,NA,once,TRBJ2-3,TGTGCCAGCAGCATGGGACCCGGGGATACGCAGTATTTT,CASSMGPGDTQYF
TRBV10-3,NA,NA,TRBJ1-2,TGTGCCATCAGGGACAGCACTGGTAGTTATGGCTACACCTTC,CAIRDSTGSYGYTF
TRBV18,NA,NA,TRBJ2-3,TGTGCCAGCTCACCTACAGGGCCAACCGGCACAGATACGCAGTATTTT,CASSPTGPTGTDTQYF
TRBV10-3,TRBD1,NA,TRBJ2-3,TGTGCCATCGGTGGACAGGGAAGAGCAGATACGCAGTATTTT,CAIGGQGRADTQYF
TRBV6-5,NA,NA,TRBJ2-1,TGTGCCAGCAGTTACCAGTTCCTTGACAATGAGCAGTTCTTC,CASSYQFLDNEQFF
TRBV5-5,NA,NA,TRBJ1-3,TGTGCCAGCAACCTATACGGAAACACCATATATTTT,CASNLYGNTIYF
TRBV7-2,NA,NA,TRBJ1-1,TGTGCCAGCAGCTTAAGAGGGATGAACACTGAAGCTTTCTTT,CASSLRGMNTEAFF
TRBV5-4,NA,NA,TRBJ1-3,TGTGCCAGCAGCAGTGGACAGAACTCTGGAAACACCATATATTTT,CASSSGQNSGNTIYF
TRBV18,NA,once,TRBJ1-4,TGTGCCAGCTCACCACGTCTAGCGGAAAAACTGTTTTTT,CASSPRLAEKLFF
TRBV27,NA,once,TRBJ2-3,TGTGCCAGCAGTCCGGGGTTCACAGATACGCAGTATTTT,CASSPGFTDTQYF
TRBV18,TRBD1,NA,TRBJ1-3,TGTGCCAGCTCACCTACGGACAGGGGGCCTGGAAACACCATATATTTT,CASSPTDRGPGNTIYF
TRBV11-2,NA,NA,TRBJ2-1,TGTGCCAGCAGACGCAGAAGGGACAAGGCCCTCAATGAGCAGTTCTTC,CASRRRRDKALNEQFF
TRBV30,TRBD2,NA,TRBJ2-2,TGTGCCTGGAGTAGACTAGCGGGAGGAACCGGGGAGCTGTTTTTT,CAWSRLAGGTGELFF
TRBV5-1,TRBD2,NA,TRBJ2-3,TGCGCCAGCAGCTTCGGGGGACTAGCGGGGGGCGACAGCACAGATACGCAGTATTTT,CASSFGGLAGGDSTDTQYF
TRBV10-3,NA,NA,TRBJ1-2,TGTGCCATCAGTTCCTTCGCGGCAGTGGAGAGTGGCTACACCTTC,CAISSFAAVESGYTF
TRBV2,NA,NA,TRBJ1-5,TGTGCCAGCAGTGAAGCCTCCCAAGAGGGAGATTGGTGGCCCCAGCATTTT,CASSEASQEGDWWPQHF
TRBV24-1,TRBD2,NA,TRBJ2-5,TGTGCCGCTGCGGGGGGCCAGGACGGCCAAGAGACCCAGTACTTC,CAAAGGQDGQETQYF
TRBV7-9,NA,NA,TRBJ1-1,TGTGCCAGCAGCTCCGGACAGTTGAACACTGAAGCTTTCTTT,CASSSGQLNTEAFF
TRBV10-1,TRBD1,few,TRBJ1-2,TGCGCCAGCAGTGATCGACAGGGAGCTGGCTACACCTTC,CASSDRQGAGYTF
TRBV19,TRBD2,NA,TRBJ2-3,TGTGCCAGTAGTATAGAGGCTAGCGGACCCACAGATACGCAGTATTTT,CASSIEASGPTDTQYF
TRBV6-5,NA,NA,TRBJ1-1,TGTGCCAGCAGTTACTCCGGAGGTGAAGCTTTCTTT,CASSYSGGEAFF
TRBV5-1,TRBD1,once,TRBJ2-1,TGCGCCAGCAGCTTGGCTACAGGGGACAATGAGCAGTTCTTC,CASSLATGDNEQFF
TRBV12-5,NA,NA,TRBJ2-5,TGTGCTAGCGAACCCGGAATAGCGGCAAAAGAGACCCAGTACTTC,CASEPGIAAKETQYF
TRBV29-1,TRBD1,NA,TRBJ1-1,TGCAGCGTTATGGACAGGGGCACTGAAGCTTTCTTT,CSVMDRGTEAFF
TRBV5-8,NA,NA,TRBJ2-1,TGTGCCAGCAGTCCAATCGTTGGGGGCGGTGAGCAGTTCTTC,CASSPIVGGGEQFF
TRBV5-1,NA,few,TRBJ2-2,TGCGCCAGCAGCGTGGACAGCCCCGACACCGGGGAGCTGTTTTTT,CASSVDSPDTGELFF
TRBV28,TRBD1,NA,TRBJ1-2,TGTGCCAGCAGCTCCCGGGACAGGGGGTTCTATGGCTACACCTTC,CASSSRDRGFYGYTF
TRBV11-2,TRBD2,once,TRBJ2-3,TGTGCCAGCAGCCGCGGACTAGCGGGGGGGCTTACGCAGTATTTT,CASSRGLAGGLTQYF
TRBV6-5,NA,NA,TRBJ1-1,TGTGCCAGCAGGCGAACGGGGAACACTGAAGCTTTCTTT,CASRRTGNTEAFF
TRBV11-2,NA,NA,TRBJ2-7,TGTGCCAGCAGCCACAGCGGGACATACTACGAGCAGTACTTC,CASSHSGTYYEQYF
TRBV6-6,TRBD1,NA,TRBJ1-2,TGTGCCAGCAGTCCACAGGGGGACTATGGCTACACCTTC,CASSPQGDYGYTF
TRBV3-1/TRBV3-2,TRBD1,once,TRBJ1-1,TGTGCCAGCAGCCAAGATTACCCCGGACAGGGAGGTGAAGCTTTCTTT,CASSQDYPGQGGEAFF
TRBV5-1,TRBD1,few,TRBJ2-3,TGCGCCAGCAGCCCTGCGGGACAGGGCACAGATACGCAGTATTTT,CASSPAGQGTDTQYF
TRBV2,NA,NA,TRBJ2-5,TGTGCCAGCAAACAGGGAACCCTAAGTCAAGAGACCCAGTACTTC,CASKQGTLSQETQYF
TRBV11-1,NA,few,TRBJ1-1,TGTGCCAGCAGCTTCGGGGACACCAACACTGAAGCTTTCTTT,CASSFGDTNTEAFF
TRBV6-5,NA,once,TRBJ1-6,TGTGCCAGCAGTTCGGGGAATTCACCCCTCCACTTT,CASSSGNSPLHF
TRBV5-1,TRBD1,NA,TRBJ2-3,TGCGCCAGCAGCTTGTTCCGGGACAGGGGCTTACCTTCGGTCACAGATACGCAGTATTTT,CASSLFRDRGLPSVTDTQYF
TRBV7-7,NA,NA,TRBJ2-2,TGTGCCAGCAGCTCTCGACTCCTCACCGGGGAGCTGTTTTTT,CASSSRLLTGELFF
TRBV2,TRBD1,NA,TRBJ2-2,TGTGCCAGCAGTGAAGCGCTTGAGGGGGCGGGGGAGCTGTTTTTT,CASSEALEGAGELFF
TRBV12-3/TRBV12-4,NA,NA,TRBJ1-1,TGTTCCAGCAATGGACAGATCAACACTGAAGCTTTCTTT,CSSNGQINTEAFF
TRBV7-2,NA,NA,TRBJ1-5,TGTGCCAGCAGCCCGAGGACAGACTCCATAAGCAATCAGCCCCAGCATTTT,CASSPRTDSISNQPQHF
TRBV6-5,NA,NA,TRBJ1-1,TGTGCCAGCAGGCTCGAGGCCCCAACCGTAGCTTTCTTT,CASRLEAPTVAFF
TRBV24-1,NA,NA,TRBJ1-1,TGTGCCACCACCCCCATAGGAGGCTTT,CATTPIGGF